The 16 T cell receptor beta chains presented below share a single source sample, sequenced in a study of T cells expressing NK-cell markers (dated by TCRdb to 2018 to 2020). Libraries were prepared through 5' RACE. The sample was run on an Illumina HiSeq 2000. Reads reprocessed by TCRdb are summarized as one entry per CDR3 protein sequence, and DNA is absent. The sample table includes more than 400,000 distinct CDR3 sequences. Roughly 7.2% of the sample comes from the top ten. Sequenced material: blood T cells: a sorted CD56 or NKG2C T cell subset, CD4+ or CD8+ T cells, or bulk PBMC T cells (not recorded which). The receptor set was obtained from a woman between 18 and 69 years old in good health.

The V gene is TRBV9, the J gene TRBJ2-1; TCRdb calls TRBD1, which cannot be checked without DNA. Germline values: CDR1 SGDLS, CDR2 YYNGEE. This CDR3 contains 15 residues. CDR3 residues: CASSVTGLSYNEQFF.

This chain uses TRBV20-1 with TRBJ1-1; the TRBD1 assignment by TCRdb is unverifiable without DNA. The CDR3 extends over 13 amino acids. Per germline, CDR1 DFQATT and CDR2 SNEGSKA (reference sequence). CDR3 in amino acids: CSARSTGVFEAFF.

V usage is TRBV28 and J usage is TRBJ2-1; without DNA, the TCRdb call of TRBD1 cannot be checked. The V gene's germline CDR1 is MDHEN and CDR2 SYDVKM. CDR3 length: 14 residues. The CDR3: CASTRPGSYNEQFF.

The CDR3 reads CASSSRTVANNSPLHF. The rearrangement uses TRBV6-5 and TRBJ1-6; lacking DNA, the TRBD1 call made by TCRdb goes unchecked. Germline-derived CDR1 and CDR2 are MNHEY and SVGAGI. CDR3 length: 16 residues.

V usage is TRBV28 and J usage is TRBJ1-5. Germline assignment: CDR1 MDHEN and CDR2 SYDVKM. This CDR3 is 14 amino acids long. The CDR3 spells CASSHRAPILNQHF.

The CDR3 sequence is CASNRDRATKNEQFF. The rearrangement joins TRBV5-1 to TRBJ2-1; the TCRdb call, TRBD1, lacks DNA for checking. The CDR3 spans 15 residues. Germline assignment: CDR1 SGHRS and CDR2 YFSETQ.

The chain is built from TRBV12-3 or TRBV12-4 and TRBJ1-1; TCRdb reports TRBD1, a call that lacks DNA to check it against. The CDR3 extends over 12 amino acids. CDR3 sequence reads: CASSLRTAEAFF.

CDR3 protein: CSVDLGTGPQETQYF. V usage is TRBV29-1 and J usage is TRBJ2-5; lacking DNA, the TRBD1 call made by TCRdb goes unchecked. Germline-derived CDR1 and CDR2 are SQVTM and ANQGSEA. The CDR3 totals 15 residues.

The chain has TRBV7-2 and TRBJ2-1. In germline, CDR1 is SGHTA, CDR2 FQGNSA. The CDR3 runs to 14 residues. The CDR3 sequence: CASSFKSSYNEQFF.

The V gene is TRBV28, the J gene TRBJ2-7; TCRdb's assignment of TRBD1 cannot be checked, as there is no DNA. CDR1 and CDR2 (germline): MDHEN, SYDVKM. The CDR3 is 16 residues long. The CDR3: CASISLSTGVAYEQYF.

This chain links TRBV4-3 with TRBJ2-1; TCRdb indicates TRBD1, and absent DNA this call remains unverified. The CDR3 totals 18 residues. Germline values: CDR1 LGHNA, CDR2 YSLEER. CDR3 amino acids: CASSQDEGTGFPDNEQFF.

The J gene is TRBJ2-7, the V gene TRBV10-3; TCRdb names TRBD2, which stays unverified in the absence of DNA. Germline V gene lookup returns CDR1 ENHRY and CDR2 SYGVKD. This CDR3 contains 16 residues. The CDR3 sequence is CAIRPSGSRGAYEQYF.

The gene calls are TRBV6-2 or TRBV6-3 and TRBJ2-1. The CDR3 extends over 12 amino acids. The germline V gene encodes CDR1 MNHEY and CDR2 SVGEGT. The CDR3 here is CASSYSKGEQFF.

V and J are TRBV20-1 and TRBJ2-7. CDR3 length: 13 residues. Per germline, CDR1 DFQATT and CDR2 SNEGSKA (reference sequence). The CDR3 loop reads CSARLPAADEQYF.

The V and J genes are TRBV7-3 and TRBJ2-3; without DNA, the TCRdb call of TRBD2 cannot be checked. The CDR3 is made up of 19 amino acids. Per the germline V gene, CDR1 is SGHTA and CDR2 is FQGTGA. The CDR3 reads CASSLTSMTSGGHTDTQYF.

V and J are TRBV29-1 and TRBJ2-7; without DNA, the TCRdb call of TRBD1 cannot be checked. The germline gives CDR1 SQVTM, CDR2 ANQGSEA. This CDR3 comprises 13 residues. CDR3 loop: CSVEGTATYEQYF.